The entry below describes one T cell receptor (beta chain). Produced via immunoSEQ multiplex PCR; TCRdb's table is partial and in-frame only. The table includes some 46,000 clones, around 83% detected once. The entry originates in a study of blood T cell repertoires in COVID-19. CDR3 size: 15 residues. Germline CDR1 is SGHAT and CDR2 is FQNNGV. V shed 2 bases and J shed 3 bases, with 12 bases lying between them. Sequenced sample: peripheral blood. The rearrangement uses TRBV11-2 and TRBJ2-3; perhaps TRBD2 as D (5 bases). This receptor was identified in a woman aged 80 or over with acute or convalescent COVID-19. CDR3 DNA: TGTGCCAGCAGCTTAAATCCCTCGGGAACAGATACGCAGTATTTT. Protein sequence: CASSLNPSGTDTQYF.